This T cell receptor beta chain was recorded in a study of T cell repertoires in cytomegalovirus infection. Germline lookup yields CDR1 SGHTA and CDR2 FQGNSA. Between the trimmed V and J ends, which lost 1 base and 0 bases, there was a span of 13 bases. This CDR3 has 18 amino acids. TCRdb re-called the reads through MiXCR, storing one row per CDR3 protein. The sample has under 300,000 distinct CDR3 sequences; around 12% are singletons. There are many counts of this clonotype. The receptor's source is a human donor in good health (CMV status not recorded). Some clones in this sample may be carry-over from other donors' samples. What was sequenced was PBMCs. The chain has TRBV7-2 and TRBJ2-6; no reliable D call. The chain's CDR3 is CASSLDGTFGSGANVLTF. For the CDR3, the DNA is TGTGCCAGCAGCTTAGATGGCACCTTTGGCTCTGGGGCCAACGTCCTGACTTTC. The full variable domain, its missing parts supplied by reference TRBV7-2 and TRBJ2-6, is GAGVSQSPSNKVTEKGKDVELRCDPISGHTALYWYRQSLGQGLEFLIYFQGNSAPDKSGLPSDRFSAERTGGSVSTLTIQRTQQEDSAVYLCASSLDGTFGSGANVLTFGAGSRLTVL.